This T cell receptor beta chain was sequenced for a study of control samples from healthy donors and cancer patients. Clones were read by immunoSEQ multiplex PCR, and TCRdb kept only the in-frame ones, dropping some. Found here are 90,000 to 110,000 clones, around nine tenths of them singletons; the top ten hold 15% to 20%. Germline V gene lookup returns CDR1 SGHRS and CDR2 YFSETQ. Trimming cost V 0 bases and J 6 bases, with 18 bases left between them. This CDR3 has 16 amino acids. The sample was blood. The chain carries TRBV5-1 and TRBJ1-2; D ambiguous. This TCR was sampled from a woman aged 45 to 65 in good health. CDR3 loop: CASSLGQAQRVDGYTF. The CDR3 DNA sequence: TGCGCCAGCAGCTTGGGGCAGGCCCAAAGGGTGGATGGCTACACCTTC.